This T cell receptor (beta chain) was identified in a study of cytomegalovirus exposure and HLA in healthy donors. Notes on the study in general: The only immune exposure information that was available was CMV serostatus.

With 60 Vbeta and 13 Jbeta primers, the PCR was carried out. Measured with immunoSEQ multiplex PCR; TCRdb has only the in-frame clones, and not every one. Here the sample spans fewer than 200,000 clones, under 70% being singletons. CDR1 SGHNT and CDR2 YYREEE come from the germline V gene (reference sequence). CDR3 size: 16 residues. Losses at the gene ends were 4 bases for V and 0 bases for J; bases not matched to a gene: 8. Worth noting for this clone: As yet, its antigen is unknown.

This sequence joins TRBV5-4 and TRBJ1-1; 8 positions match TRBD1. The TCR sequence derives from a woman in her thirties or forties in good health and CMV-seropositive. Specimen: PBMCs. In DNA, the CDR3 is TGTGCCAGCAGCCCCGAGAGACAGGGGTTGAACACTGAAGCTTTCTTT. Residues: CASSPERQGLNTEAFF.